Listed below are T cell receptor beta chains from one sample, sequenced in a study of technical replicates of blood from a few donors. The protocol was immunoSEQ multiplex PCR, while the TCRdb copy is restricted to in-frame clones and leaves out a portion. This repertoire shows tens of thousands of clones, about nine tenths found once; its top ten account for under 0.4%. Sequencing was performed on T cells isolated from PBMCs. The receptors were sampled from a human donor in good health. Some clones in this sample may be carry-over from other donors' samples. Each CDR3 is given with its conserved first and last residue. Each record gives: CDR3 protein, CDR3 DNA, V gene, D gene, clone size, J gene. A D gene is named only where the DNA matches it firmly. Where a row states a size, it is once, few, many or the class of an expanded clone; other rows omit it.

cdr3_aa: CASSSTGGRSTDTQYF
cdr3_nt: TGTGCCAGCAGTAGCACAGGGGGCCGGAGCACAGATACGCAGTATTTT
v_call: TRBV28
d_call: TRBD1
clone_size: .
j_call: TRBJ2-3

cdr3_aa: CASSFPGGQGAGGYTF
cdr3_nt: TGTGCCAGCAGTTTTCCGGGGGGACAGGGGGCGGGTGGCTACACCTTC
v_call: TRBV28
d_call: TRBD1
clone_size: .
j_call: TRBJ1-2

cdr3_aa: CASSPGTGGYEQYF
cdr3_nt: TGCGCCAGCAGTCCCGGGACAGGGGGCTACGAGCAGTACTTC
v_call: TRBV4-1
d_call: TRBD1
clone_size: .
j_call: TRBJ2-7

cdr3_aa: CASTSPLGANSNYGYTF
cdr3_nt: TGTGCCAGCACCTCCCCCCTAGGAGCTAACTCTAACTATGGCTACACCTTC
v_call: TRBV28
d_call: .
clone_size: .
j_call: TRBJ1-2

cdr3_aa: CASRIGVYGYTF
cdr3_nt: TGTGCCAGCAGGATCGGGGTTTATGGCTACACCTTC
v_call: TRBV5-6
d_call: .
clone_size: .
j_call: TRBJ1-2

cdr3_aa: CASSYSTGGSNQPQHF
cdr3_nt: TGTGCCAGCAGTTACTCAACAGGGGGCAGCAATCAGCCCCAGCATTTT
v_call: TRBV6-6
d_call: TRBD1
clone_size: .
j_call: TRBJ1-5

cdr3_aa: CASSPDAGGYEQYF
cdr3_nt: TGTGCCAGCTCACCAGATGCGGGGGGCTACGAGCAGTACTTC
v_call: TRBV18
d_call: TRBD2
clone_size: .
j_call: TRBJ2-7

cdr3_aa: CASSLTVHSSYNEQFF
cdr3_nt: TGTGCCAGCAGCTTAACGGTCCACAGCTCCTACAATGAGCAGTTCTTC
v_call: TRBV7-3
d_call: .
clone_size: .
j_call: TRBJ2-1

cdr3_aa: CAWSVGVPYNEQFF
cdr3_nt: TGTGCCTGGAGTGTAGGGGTACCCTACAATGAGCAGTTCTTC
v_call: TRBV30
d_call: .
clone_size: .
j_call: TRBJ2-1

cdr3_aa: CAWSVPVNTEAFF
cdr3_nt: TGTGCCTGGAGTGTACCAGTGAACACTGAAGCTTTCTTT
v_call: TRBV30
d_call: .
clone_size: .
j_call: TRBJ1-1

cdr3_aa: CASGQGDQPQHF
cdr3_nt: TGTGCCAGCGGACAGGGGGATCAGCCCCAGCATTTT
v_call: TRBV9
d_call: TRBD1
clone_size: .
j_call: TRBJ1-5

cdr3_aa: CASSPRRGVLGTQYF
cdr3_nt: TGTGCCAGCAGCCCCCGGCGGGGGGTTCTTGGTACGCAGTATTTT
v_call: TRBV14
d_call: TRBD2
clone_size: .
j_call: TRBJ2-3

cdr3_aa: CASSPLAGAPTGELFF
cdr3_nt: TGTGCCAGCTCACCACTTGCGGGAGCCCCCACCGGGGAGCTGTTTTTT
v_call: TRBV18
d_call: TRBD2
clone_size: .
j_call: TRBJ2-2

cdr3_aa: CASSLTGDYGYTF
cdr3_nt: TGCGCCAGCAGCCTGACAGGGGACTATGGCTACACCTTC
v_call: TRBV5-1
d_call: TRBD1
clone_size: .
j_call: TRBJ1-2

cdr3_aa: CASTLNEQFF
cdr3_nt: TGTGCCAGCACCCTCAATGAGCAGTTCTTC
v_call: TRBV6-1
d_call: .
clone_size: .
j_call: TRBJ2-1

cdr3_aa: CASSEDSYNEQFF
cdr3_nt: TGTGCCAGCAGCGAAGACAGTTACAATGAGCAGTTCTTC
v_call: TRBV5-5
d_call: .
clone_size: once
j_call: TRBJ2-1

cdr3_aa: CASSLPGVSGYYEQYF
cdr3_nt: TGTGCCAGCAGTCTGCCAGGGGTATCCGGCTACTACGAGCAGTACTTC
v_call: TRBV2
d_call: .
clone_size: once
j_call: TRBJ2-7

cdr3_aa: CSATGTSKSSGNTIYF
cdr3_nt: TGCAGCGCGACAGGGACAAGTAAGAGCTCTGGAAACACCATATATTTT
v_call: TRBV29-1
d_call: TRBD1
clone_size: .
j_call: TRBJ1-3

cdr3_aa: CASRQLAGRRSGELFF
cdr3_nt: TGCGCCAGCAGACAACTAGCGGGACGACGGTCCGGGGAGCTGTTTTTT
v_call: TRBV5-1
d_call: TRBD2
clone_size: .
j_call: TRBJ2-2

cdr3_aa: CASSIGREQYF
cdr3_nt: TGTGCCAGTAGTATAGGGCGGGAGCAGTACTTC
v_call: TRBV19
d_call: .
clone_size: .
j_call: TRBJ2-7

cdr3_aa: CASSGTERRTQYF
cdr3_nt: TGTGCCAGCAGTGGGACAGAAAGGCGGACCCAGTACTTC
v_call: TRBV2
d_call: .
clone_size: .
j_call: TRBJ2-5

cdr3_aa: CASSIGCGTSGTDTQYF
cdr3_nt: TGTGCCAGCAGCATAGGGTGCGGAACTAGCGGCACAGATACGCAGTATTTT
v_call: TRBV21-1
d_call: .
clone_size: .
j_call: TRBJ2-3

cdr3_aa: CASSLTLAGEWQYF
cdr3_nt: TGCGCCAGCAGCTTGACACTAGCGGGAGAGTGGCAGTATTTT
v_call: TRBV5-1
d_call: TRBD2
clone_size: .
j_call: TRBJ2-3

cdr3_aa: CASSLAGGTGAFF
cdr3_nt: TGTGCCAGCAGCTTGGCGGGGGGGACGGGCGCTTTCTTT
v_call: TRBV5-4
d_call: .
clone_size: .
j_call: TRBJ1-1

cdr3_aa: CASSGRYSNQPQHF
cdr3_nt: TGTGCCAGCAGTGGCAGGTATAGCAATCAGCCCCAGCATTTT
v_call: TRBV2
d_call: .
clone_size: .
j_call: TRBJ1-5

cdr3_aa: CASSPTARGQFLGELFF
cdr3_nt: TGTGCCAGCAGCCCCACGGCTAGGGGGCAATTTCTCGGGGAGCTGTTTTTT
v_call: TRBV4-2
d_call: TRBD1
clone_size: .
j_call: TRBJ2-2

cdr3_aa: CSVRDRGSYNEQFF
cdr3_nt: TGCAGCGTCAGGGACAGGGGCTCCTACAATGAGCAGTTCTTC
v_call: TRBV29-1
d_call: TRBD1
clone_size: .
j_call: TRBJ2-1

cdr3_aa: CASSQDNRFTGEAFF
cdr3_nt: TGCGCCAGCAGCCAAGACAACAGGTTCACCGGTGAAGCTTTCTTT
v_call: TRBV4-1
d_call: .
clone_size: .
j_call: TRBJ1-1

cdr3_aa: CASSGTGGSPLHF
cdr3_nt: TGTGCCAGCAGTGGGACAGGAGGATCACCCCTCCACTTT
v_call: TRBV2
d_call: TRBD1
clone_size: .
j_call: TRBJ1-6

cdr3_aa: CASRETTGSNQPQHF
cdr3_nt: TGTGCCAGCAGAGAAACGACAGGAAGCAATCAGCCCCAGCATTTT
v_call: TRBV6-1
d_call: .
clone_size: .
j_call: TRBJ1-5

cdr3_aa: CASSLVGQNTEAFF
cdr3_nt: TGTGCCAGCAGCTTGGTTGGGCAGAACACTGAAGCTTTCTTT
v_call: TRBV11-2
d_call: .
clone_size: .
j_call: TRBJ1-1

cdr3_aa: CASRLSYEQYF
cdr3_nt: TGTGCCAGCAGACTGTCCTACGAGCAGTACTTC
v_call: TRBV6-6
d_call: .
clone_size: .
j_call: TRBJ2-7

cdr3_aa: CASSFTGEFYGYTF
cdr3_nt: TGTGCCAGCAGCTTTACAGGGGAATTCTATGGCTACACCTTC
v_call: TRBV5-4
d_call: TRBD1
clone_size: .
j_call: TRBJ1-2

cdr3_aa: CASSSPGNRADTEAFF
cdr3_nt: TGTGCCAGCAGCTCTCCCGGGAACAGGGCGGACACTGAAGCTTTCTTT
v_call: TRBV11-3
d_call: .
clone_size: .
j_call: TRBJ1-1

cdr3_aa: CASSLGSGIGETQYF
cdr3_nt: TGTGCCAGCAGCTTAGGTAGCGGGATTGGGGAGACCCAGTACTTC
v_call: TRBV7-7
d_call: TRBD2
clone_size: .
j_call: TRBJ2-5

cdr3_aa: CASSVGTDSSAFF
cdr3_nt: TGTGCCAGCAGTGTGGGCACGGACTCGAGCGCTTTCTTT
v_call: TRBV2
d_call: .
clone_size: few
j_call: TRBJ1-1

cdr3_aa: CASSGTTGGLEAFF
cdr3_nt: TGTGCCAGCAGCGGGACGACAGGGGGCCTTGAAGCTTTCTTT
v_call: TRBV9
d_call: TRBD1
clone_size: few
j_call: TRBJ1-1

cdr3_aa: CASRLGAGDHNEQFF
cdr3_nt: TGTGCCAGCAGGTTGGGGGCAGGGGACCACAATGAGCAGTTCTTC
v_call: TRBV5-4
d_call: .
clone_size: .
j_call: TRBJ2-1

cdr3_aa: CASSPLQNLDEQFF
cdr3_nt: TGTGCCAGCAGCCCTCTGCAGAATTTGGATGAGCAGTTCTTC
v_call: TRBV6-5
d_call: .
clone_size: .
j_call: TRBJ2-1

cdr3_aa: CASSLRGRSTDTQYF
cdr3_nt: TGTGCCAGCAGTTTACGGGGTCGAAGCACAGATACGCAGTATTTT
v_call: TRBV27
d_call: .
clone_size: .
j_call: TRBJ2-3

cdr3_aa: CASRTWIGLAGALSTDTQYF
cdr3_nt: TGTGCCAGTAGGACCTGGATCGGGCTAGCGGGGGCCCTTAGCACAGATACGCAGTATTTT
v_call: TRBV19
d_call: TRBD2
clone_size: .
j_call: TRBJ2-3

cdr3_aa: CASSPPSGGPYEQYF
cdr3_nt: TGTGCCAGCAGCCCACCCAGCGGGGGGCCATACGAGCAGTACTTC
v_call: TRBV11-2
d_call: TRBD2
clone_size: .
j_call: TRBJ2-7

cdr3_aa: CASSLRGIYF
cdr3_nt: TGTGCCAGCAGCCTCAGAGGGATATACTTC
v_call: TRBV14
d_call: .
clone_size: .
j_call: TRBJ2-7

cdr3_aa: CASSPTGGNEKLFF
cdr3_nt: TGTGCCAGCAGCCCGACAGGGGGGAATGAAAAACTGTTTTTT
v_call: TRBV14
d_call: TRBD1
clone_size: few
j_call: TRBJ1-4

cdr3_aa: CASSPPTYAVAFF
cdr3_nt: TGCGCCAGCAGCCCACCGACTTATGCTGTAGCTTTCTTT
v_call: TRBV5-1
d_call: .
clone_size: few
j_call: TRBJ1-1

cdr3_aa: CASSLGLAGADTQYF
cdr3_nt: TGTGCCAGCAGCTTAGGACTAGCGGGGGCAGATACGCAGTATTTT
v_call: TRBV5-4
d_call: TRBD2
clone_size: few
j_call: TRBJ2-3

cdr3_aa: CAWTGVQPYNEQFF
cdr3_nt: TGTGCCTGGACAGGGGTTCAACCCTACAATGAGCAGTTCTTC
v_call: TRBV30
d_call: .
clone_size: .
j_call: TRBJ2-1

cdr3_aa: CASSGTVNEKLFF
cdr3_nt: TGTGCCAGCAGTGGAACAGTTAATGAAAAACTGTTTTTT
v_call: TRBV5-6
d_call: .
clone_size: .
j_call: TRBJ1-4

cdr3_aa: CASSFRTSGGYEQYF
cdr3_nt: TGTGCCAGCAGCTTTAGGACTAGCGGAGGTTACGAGCAGTACTTC
v_call: TRBV13
d_call: TRBD2
clone_size: .
j_call: TRBJ2-7

cdr3_aa: CASPTGAGDEQYF
cdr3_nt: TGTGCCAGCCCGACAGGGGCGGGGGACGAGCAGTACTTC
v_call: TRBV14
d_call: .
clone_size: .
j_call: TRBJ2-7

cdr3_aa: CASSVGPDNEFYEQYF
cdr3_nt: TGTGCCAGCAGCGTGGGCCCGGACAACGAATTCTACGAGCAGTACTTC
v_call: TRBV9
d_call: .
clone_size: .
j_call: TRBJ2-7

cdr3_aa: CASSFTSGRSYEQYF
cdr3_nt: TGCGCCAGCAGCTTCACTAGCGGGAGGTCCTACGAGCAGTACTTC
v_call: TRBV5-1
d_call: TRBD2
clone_size: .
j_call: TRBJ2-7

cdr3_aa: CASRASGGAFEQFF
cdr3_nt: TGTGCCAGCAGAGCTAGCGGGGGGGCGTTTGAGCAGTTCTTC
v_call: TRBV6-6
d_call: TRBD2
clone_size: .
j_call: TRBJ2-1

cdr3_aa: CARTPETSGRETQYF
cdr3_nt: TGTGCCAGGACGCCAGAGACTAGCGGGAGAGAGACCCAGTACTTC
v_call: TRBV28
d_call: TRBD2
clone_size: .
j_call: TRBJ2-5

cdr3_aa: CASSHPFGLGDTGELFF
cdr3_nt: TGTGCCAGCAGCCATCCATTTGGACTAGGGGACACCGGGGAGCTGTTTTTT
v_call: TRBV7-3
d_call: TRBD2
clone_size: .
j_call: TRBJ2-2